These 18 T cell receptor beta chains were all obtained from the same sample, sequenced in a study of blood T cells in healthy people across ages. Sample-barcoded 5' priming and a J-beta primer mix drove a second PCR of about 6 to 11 cycles. Via MiXCR, TCRdb re-called the 5' RACE reads, giving one row per CDR3 protein. The sample contains over 1,300,000 distinct CDR3 sequences, around 59% of which appear only once. Sequenced material: blood. These receptors came from a man younger than 35 in good health.

The gene calls are TRBV28 and TRBJ2-5; D not certain. The J call is doubtful: the DNA matches TRBJ2-7 better. Germline loops: CDR1 MDHEN, CDR2 SYDVKM. This CDR3 is built from 14 residues. The CDR3: CASTYTSGSLEQYF. CDR3 coding DNA: TGTGCCAGCACTTACACTTCGGGCTCACTCGAGCAGTACTTC.

The table lists this clonotype with many counts. The genes are TRBV29-1 and TRBJ2-6, with D unclear. Germline V gives CDR1 SQVTM, CDR2 ANQGSEA. V was pared by 7 bases and J by 0 bases, with 19 bases between. This CDR3 spans 17 amino acids. The CDR3 sequence is CSAELPDGTSGANVLTF. The CDR3 region has the DNA TGCAGCGCCGAACTCCCGGACGGAACCTCTGGGGCCAACGTCCTGACTTTC.

This clonotype occurred a few times. The chain recombines TRBV4-1 with TRBJ1-4; D call uncertain. The V gene lost 4 bases and the J gene lost 7 bases, with 16 bases spanning the gap. In germline, CDR1 is MGHRA, CDR2 YSYEKL. The CDR3 runs to 15 residues. This CDR3 is CASSPTSGESEKLFF. The CDR3 DNA reads as TGCGCCAGCAGCCCAACGAGTGGGGAGAGTGAAAAACTGTTTTTT.

The CDR3 sequence: CASSQDSGLAGDRQETQYF. CDR3 sequence (DNA): TGTGCCAGCAGCCAAGATTCGGGACTAGCGGGAGATCGTCAAGAGACCCAGTACTTC. The chain carries TRBV4-2 and TRBJ2-5; 14 bases are a match to TRBD2. CDR3 length: 19 amino acids. Germline V gene data show CDR1 as LGHNA and CDR2 as YNFKEQ. The ends lost 0 bases at V and 2 bases at J; junction bases unmatched: 8.

This clonotype was detected only a few times. The chain employs TRBV6-5 and TRBJ2-7; D is undetermined. V was shortened by 3 bases and J by 0 bases, with 9 bases between the two germline ends. The germline V gene has CDR1 MNHEY and CDR2 SVGAGI. CDR3 length: 14 amino acids. CDR3 amino acids: CASSYNSRSYEQYF. The CDR3 DNA reads as TGTGCCAGCAGTTATAACAGCCGCTCCTACGAGCAGTACTTC.

This clonotype was recorded a few times. The chain joins TRBV27 to TRBJ1-2, with 7 bases identical to TRBD1. Germline V gene data show CDR1 as MNHEY and CDR2 as SMNVEV (reference sequence). This CDR3 comprises 14 residues. V was pared by 6 bases and J by 0 bases, with 4 bases of the junction left unmatched. The CDR3 nucleotides are TGTGCCAGCAGCTACAGGGGTGCTAACTATGGCTACACCTTC. Encoded protein: CASSYRGANYGYTF.

This clonotype was counted a few times. V gene TRBV25-1 combines with J gene TRBJ2-2; no clear D gene. The CDR3 is 17 amino acids. Trimming removed 1 base from V and 0 bases from J, with 12 bases in between. Germline V lookup: CDR1 MGHDK, CDR2 SYGVNS. The CDR3 reads CASSEFLGPTNTGELFF. In DNA, the CDR3 is TGTGCCAGCAGTGAATTTCTCGGGCCTACGAACACCGGGGAGCTGTTTTTT. The full variable domain, its missing parts supplied by reference TRBV25-1 and TRBJ2-2, is EADIYQTPRYLVIGTGKKITLECSQTMGHDKMYWYQQDPGMELHLIHYSYGVNSTEKGDLSSESTVSRIRTEHFPLTLESARPSHTSQYLCASSEFLGPTNTGELFFGEGSRLTVL.

V and J are TRBV9 and TRBJ1-5; TRBD1 is a possible D gene (5 bases). V was cut by 4 bases and J by 1 base, with 12 bases left in between. Germline values: CDR1 SGDLS, CDR2 YYNGEE. The CDR3 totals 15 residues. The CDR3 protein is CASSSGIFSNQPQHF. CDR3 DNA: TGTGCCAGCAGCTCAGGGATTTTCAGCAATCAGCCCCAGCATTTT.

This rearrangement joins TRBV4-1 to TRBJ1-2; 7 nucleotides match TRBD1. V lost 5 bases to trimming and J lost 7 bases; unmatched junction nucleotides: 7. This CDR3 contains 13 residues. Germline CDR1 reads MGHRA; CDR2 reads YSYEKL. CDR3 residues: CASSTQGRGGYTF. CDR3 nucleotides: TGCGCCAGCAGCACACAGGGGCGGGGTGGCTACACCTTC.

The chain links TRBV6-6 to TRBJ1-1, with 7 bases fitting TRBD1. Germline CDR1 reads MNHNY; CDR2 reads SVGAGI (reference sequence). With V trimmed by 0 bases and J by 3 bases, 4 bases remained unmatched. The CDR3 is 15 residues long. The CDR3 bases are TGTGCCAGCAGTTACTCAGGGGGCGCCGACACTGAAGCTTTCTTT. Translated: CASSYSGGADTEAFF.

The chain is built from TRBV15 and TRBJ2-7; D is uncertain. There are 14 residues in the CDR3. Per germline, CDR1 LNHNV and CDR2 YYDKDF (reference sequence). V was cut by 3 bases and J by 5 bases, with 14 bases left in between. The CDR3 region is CATSRDPSTHEQYF. The CDR3 bases are TGTGCCACCAGCAGGGACCCATCAACCCACGAGCAGTACTTC.

This chain connects TRBV7-9 to TRBJ2-7; 9 bases are a match to TRBD1. Germline values: CDR1 SEHNR, CDR2 FQNEAQ (reference sequence). V shed 4 bases, J shed 5 bases, and the junction held 6 bases outside the gene matches. This CDR3 is built from 14 residues. This CDR3 is CASSSWTGDDEQYF. CDR3 bases: TGTGCCAGCAGCTCGTGGACAGGGGACGACGAGCAGTACTTC.

This clonotype was counted only a few times. The rearrangement uses TRBV6-2 or TRBV6-3 and TRBJ1-1; D perhaps matches TRBD1 (6 bases). The CDR3 spans 14 residues. Trimming removed 7 bases at V and 1 base at J, with 13 bases between. Germline V gene sequence: CDR1 MNHEY, CDR2 SVGEGT. This chain's CDR3 is CASTHGGPNTEAFF. CDR3 nucleotide sequence: TGTGCCAGCACCCACGGGGGGCCGAACACTGAAGCTTTCTTT.

This clonotype was seen once. The chain links TRBV30 to TRBJ2-2, with D perhaps matching TRBD1 or TRBD2 (5 bases each). Germline-derived CDR1 and CDR2 are GTSNPN and SVGIG (reference sequence). V gave up 2 bases and J gave up 5 bases, with 12 bases separating them. CDR3 length: 14 residues. The CDR3 DNA reads TGTGCCTGGAGTAACGGGGCAGGGACCGGGGAGCTGTTTTTT. Amino acid sequence: CAWSNGAGTGELFF.

The J gene is TRBJ1-2, the V gene TRBV4-1, with 10 bases fitting TRBD1. V dropped 3 bases and J dropped 8; count of bases not matched to a gene: 9. This CDR3 is built from 15 residues. Germline loops: CDR1 MGHRA, CDR2 YSYEKL. In DNA form, the CDR3 reads TGCGCCAGCAGCCAGGAATACGGACAGGGGGGCGGCTACACCTTC. Its protein product is CASSQEYGQGGGYTF.

The chain links TRBV10-1 to TRBJ2-1; D not resolved. V lost 3 bases to trimming and J lost 8 bases, with 14 bases between them. From germline, CDR1 is WNHNN and CDR2 SYGVQD (reference sequence). The CDR3 runs 14 residues. The CDR3 nucleotides read TGCGCCAGCAGTGAAGGTCGTGCAGCCGATGAGCAGTTCTTC. Protein: CASSEGRAADEQFF.

The V and J genes are TRBV4-1 and TRBJ2-7; TRBD1 or TRBD2 may be the D gene (5 bases each). Germline assignment: CDR1 MGHRA and CDR2 YSYEKL. This CDR3 has 13 residues. The V gene lost 4 bases and the J gene lost 0 bases, with 7 bases spanning the gap. In DNA form, the CDR3 reads TGCGCCAGCAGCCGGGACGTCTCCTACGAGCAGTACTTC. It encodes CASSRDVSYEQYF.

The V and J genes are TRBV5-1 and TRBJ2-6, with no clear D. The CDR3 is made up of 16 amino acids. Germline V gives CDR1 SGHRS, CDR2 YFSETQ. V gave up 0 bases and J gave up 2 bases, with 9 bases separating them. This CDR3 reads CASSLARSPGANVLTF. For the CDR3, the DNA is TGCGCCAGCAGCTTGGCCCGTTCTCCTGGGGCCAACGTCCTGACTTTC.